The 32 T cell receptor beta chains below were found in one sample sequenced in a study of blood T cells in healthy people across ages (dated by TCRdb to the mid-2010s). The library relied on 5' RACE. TCRdb shows the sequencer as Illumina HiSeq 2500. A second PCR of about 6 to 12 cycles was run with a J-beta primer mix and a sample-barcoded 5' primer. TCRdb reprocessing: public reads trimmed at Q25 with fastp, clones called with MiXCR, in-frame beta chains kept. Here each entry gathers all rows of one CDR3 protein and keeps the most common genes and DNA. The sample records about 1.5 million distinct CDR3 sequences, about 45% of which are singletons. About 4% of the sample is taken by the ten largest. Source material: blood. The source of these receptors is a woman between 18 and 29 years old in good health.

CDR3 loop: CAGLRRTGSTDTQYF. CDR3 coding DNA: TGTGCCGGCCTTCGACGGACAGGGAGCACAGATACGCAGTATTTT. The chain carries TRBV27 and TRBJ2-3; 8 positions match TRBD1. Germline V gene lookup returns CDR1 MNHEY and CDR2 SMNVEV (reference sequence). The CDR3 consists of 15 residues. V was clipped by 11 bases and J by 0 bases; unmatched bases: 10.

This chain's CDR3 is CAWRTTGGEQYF. In DNA, the CDR3 is TGTGCCTGGAGGACAACGGGGGGCGAGCAGTACTTC. This sequence joins TRBV30 and TRBJ2-4; TRBD2 agrees at 7 bases. The DNA matches TRBJ2-7 better at its end, which makes the J call doubtful. Looked up from germline, CDR1 is GTSNPN and CDR2 is SVGIG (reference sequence). CDR3 size: 12 residues.

In this sample, this clonotype turned up a few times. The chain joins TRBV27 to TRBJ1-2; 7 bases align to TRBD1. This CDR3 comprises 14 residues. Germline CDR1 reads MNHEY; CDR2 reads SMNVEV (reference sequence). V gave up 6 bases and J gave up 1 base; unmatched junction bases: 5. In nucleotides, the CDR3 is TGTGCCAGCAGAGAGACAGGGTTTAACTATGGCTACACCTTC. It encodes CASRETGFNYGYTF.

In this sample, this clonotype turned up a few times. The chain is built from TRBV6-5 and TRBJ2-3, with D perhaps TRBD1 (6 bases). In germline, CDR1 is MNHEY, CDR2 SVGAGI. Trimming pared 4 bases from V and 1 base from J, leaving 9 bases between. The CDR3 totals 14 residues. In DNA form, the CDR3 reads TGTGCCAGCAGTTCCCACAGGGGCACAGATACGCAGTATTTT. This sequence encodes CASSSHRGTDTQYF.

The rearrangement joins TRBV6-2 or TRBV6-3 to TRBJ1-2; D is unresolved. CDR3 length equals 12 residues. With 6 bases removed from V and 5 bases from J, the gap between germline ends came to 10 bases. In germline, CDR1 is MNHEY, CDR2 SVGEGT. This chain's CDR3 is CASSFQSYGYTF. In DNA form, the CDR3 reads TGTGCCAGCAGCTTTCAAAGTTATGGCTACACCTTC.

The chain has TRBV7-2 and TRBJ2-4; TRBD1 or TRBD2 may be the D gene (5 bases each). Germline V CDR1 and CDR2: SGHTA, FQGNSA. The CDR3 covers 16 residues. The V and J ends lost 1 base and 0 bases respectively, with 10 bases between them. This CDR3 is CASSLVGAGAKNIQYF. The CDR3 DNA reads as TGTGCCAGCAGCTTAGTCGGGGCGGGAGCCAAAAACATTCAGTACTTC.

The chain carries TRBV4-1 and TRBJ2-1; the match to TRBD2 covers 11 bases. Germline trimming cut 3 bases from V and 2 bases from J; bases unmatched to any gene: 6. The CDR3 loop spans 17 amino acids. In germline, CDR1 is MGHRA, CDR2 YSYEKL. CDR3 amino acids: CASSQFPSGRTYNEQFF. CDR3 sequence (DNA): TGCGCCAGCAGCCAGTTCCCTAGCGGGAGGACCTACAATGAGCAGTTCTTC.

This clonotype was recorded at least ten times. V and J are TRBV7-2 and TRBJ2-3; unclear D gene. V was shortened by 5 bases and J by 6 bases, with 9 bases between the two germline ends. The V gene's germline CDR1 is SGHTA and CDR2 FQGNSA. The CDR3 totals 12 residues. The DNA for the CDR3 is TGTGCCAGCAGCCAAACCCATGATACGCAGTATTTT. It is translated as CASSQTHDTQYF. Filled out from reference TRBV7-2 and TRBJ2-3, the complete variable domain reads GAGVSQSPSNKVTEKGKDVELRCDPISGHTALYWYRQSLGQGLEFLIYFQGNSAPDKSGLPSDRFSAERTGGSVSTLTIQRTQQEDSAVYLCASSQTHDTQYFGPGTRLTVL.

J is TRBJ1-5 and V is TRBV4-3, with 7 bases identical to TRBD1. The CDR3 runs to 17 residues. Germline V lookup: CDR1 LGHNA, CDR2 YSLEER. Losses at the gene ends were 2 bases for V and 6 bases for J; bases not matched to a gene: 13. CDR3 sequence reads: CASSQIVTGERGQPQHF. Here the CDR3 DNA reads TGCGCCAGCAGCCAAATTGTCACAGGGGAGCGTGGTCAGCCCCAGCATTTT.

The V gene is TRBV7-9, the J gene TRBJ2-1; 8 nucleotides agree with TRBD2. Germline assignment: CDR1 SEHNR and CDR2 FQNEAQ (reference sequence). This CDR3 spans 15 amino acids. V lost 3 bases to trimming and J lost 8 bases; unmatched junction nucleotides: 9. In DNA form, the CDR3 reads TGTGCCAGCAGCTTTCTCCTAGCGGGCGCGGATGAGCAGTTCTTC. It yields the protein CASSFLLAGADEQFF.

Concerning this clonotype: The junction departs from germline at one end; a sequencing error may be responsible. The gene calls are TRBV7-7 and TRBJ2-1, with 10 bases identical to TRBD1. The CDR3 is made up of 16 amino acids. Germline assignment: CDR1 SSHAT and CDR2 FNYEAQ (reference sequence). The DNA for the CDR3 is TGTGCTAGCAGCCCCGGACAGGGGGTCAGGTACAATGAGCAGTTCTTC. Its translation is CASSPGQGVRYNEQFF.

This clonotype was seen a few times. As DNA, the CDR3 is TGTGCCAGCAGTTTAAAACGGGCTGTCTACGAGCAGTACTTC. It encodes CASSLKRAVYEQYF. The rearrangement uses TRBV27 and TRBJ2-7; D is uncertain. The ends were cut back, 2 bases at V and 3 bases at J, with 11 bases in the middle. The germline CDR1 and CDR2 sequences are MNHEY and SMNVEV (reference sequence). This CDR3 comprises 14 residues.

The rearrangement joins TRBV18 to TRBJ1-1; D gene unclear. This CDR3 has 15 amino acids. Trimming shortened V by 3 bases and J by 0 bases, and 11 bases separated the two germline ends. The V gene's germline CDR1 is KGHSH and CDR2 LQKENI. The CDR3 spells CASSPYGEVNTEAFF. The CDR3 nucleotides read TGTGCCAGCTCACCGTACGGGGAGGTGAACACTGAAGCTTTCTTT.

As for this clonotype: It is likely a read error, because the conserved phenylalanine at the end of the CDR3 is missing. The V call is TRBV7-9, the J call TRBJ1-2; 10 nucleotides align to TRBD1. The CDR3 extends over 16 amino acids. Germline values: CDR1 SEHNR, CDR2 FQNEAQ (reference sequence). V gave up 2 bases and J gave up 2 bases; unmatched junction bases: 5. CDR3 region: CASSLPTGQGNYGYTV. CDR3 nucleotide sequence: TGTGCCAGCAGCTTACCCACGGGACAGGGGAACTATGGCTACACCGTC.

The chain joins TRBV12-3 or TRBV12-4 to TRBJ2-1; D not certain. This CDR3 has 16 residues. V shed 5 bases and J shed 0 bases, with 14 bases lying between them. The DNA for the CDR3 is TGTGCCAGCAGTCTCGGAACTCGGCGCTCCTACAATGAGCAGTTCTTC. Its protein product is CASSLGTRRSYNEQFF.

This chain links TRBV3-1 with TRBJ2-3; unclear D gene. CDR1 LGHDT and CDR2 YNNKEL come from the germline V gene (reference sequence). The CDR3 covers 12 residues. V was cut by 3 bases and J by 6 bases, with 7 bases left in between. The CDR3 DNA sequence: TGTGCCAGCAGCCACGCTGGGGATACGCAGTATTTT. Amino acids: CASSHAGDTQYF.

The chain combines TRBV20-1 with TRBJ2-1; D may be TRBD1 or TRBD2 (5 bases each). V was pared by 6 bases and J by 6 bases, with 18 bases between. This CDR3 is built from 14 residues. Germline loops: CDR1 DFQATT, CDR2 SNEGSKA (reference sequence). The CDR3 reads CSATKAAGTNEQFF. CDR3 nucleotide sequence: TGCAGTGCCACCAAAGCGGCAGGGACCAATGAGCAGTTCTTC.

The rearrangement uses TRBV7-9 and TRBJ1-2; D may be TRBD1 (5 bases). Germline CDR1 is SEHNR and CDR2 is FQNEAQ (reference sequence). The CDR3 contains 15 residues. V was shortened by 5 bases and J by 0 bases, with 13 bases between the two germline ends. The CDR3 coding sequence is TGTGCCAGCAGCCGACGACAGAGTGCTAACTATGGCTACACCTTC. It specifies CASSRRQSANYGYTF.

This clonotype appeared a few times. The J gene is TRBJ1-4, the V gene TRBV4-3, with D possibly being TRBD1 (6 bases). The germline gives CDR1 LGHNA, CDR2 YSLEER. V shed 6 bases and J shed 5 bases, with 16 bases lying between them. This CDR3 contains 15 residues. The DNA of the CDR3 is TGCGCCAGCAGGCGAACAGGGAATAAGAATGAAAAACTGTTTTTT. Translating gives CASRRTGNKNEKLFF.

The V call is TRBV9, the J call TRBJ2-3; D perhaps matches TRBD2 (5 bases). Germline CDR1 SGDLS, CDR2 YYNGEE. The CDR3 loop spans 16 amino acids. V was cut by 1 base and J by 0 bases, with 12 bases left in between. The DNA for the CDR3 is TGTGCCAGCAGCGTATGGGCGGGTGGAAGCACAGATACGCAGTATTTT. Its translation is CASSVWAGGSTDTQYF.

This chain joins TRBV7-2 and TRBJ2-1; 13 positions match TRBD2. V lost 6 bases, J lost 9 bases, and 11 bases stayed unmatched. This CDR3 contains 16 residues. Germline-derived CDR1 and CDR2 are SGHTA and FQGNSA. CDR3 residues: CASSFILAGGITEQFF. The CDR3 nucleotides read TGTGCCAGCAGTTTCATACTAGCGGGAGGGATCACTGAGCAGTTCTTC. The full variable domain, in which reference TRBV7-2 and TRBJ2-1 provide the parts outside the CDR3, is GAGVSQSPSNKVTEKGKDVELRCDPISGHTALYWYRQSLGQGLEFLIYFQGNSAPDKSGLPSDRFSAERTGGSVSTLTIQRTQQEDSAVYLCASSFILAGGITEQFFGPGTRLTVL.

This clonotype has a single count. The rearrangement joins TRBV7-9 to TRBJ2-3; D not resolved. V was pared by 6 bases and J by 3 bases, with 25 bases between. CDR1 is SEHNR, CDR2 FQNEAQ, per germline (reference sequence). The length of the CDR3 is 18 residues. The CDR3 bases are TGTGCCAGCAGTTTCCCCGCCTCAGGCCAGGTTGAAACAGATACGCAGTATTTT. Translating it yields CASSFPASGQVETDTQYF.

V gene TRBV7-9 combines with J gene TRBJ2-1; D is possibly TRBD2 (6 bases). The CDR3 spans 15 residues. Per germline, CDR1 SEHNR and CDR2 FQNEAQ (reference sequence). Trimming pared 5 bases from V and 9 bases from J, leaving 20 bases between. The CDR3 DNA reads TGTGCCAGCAGCCGGGGACGAGCGGGTGGAGGTGAGCAGTTCTTC. Its protein is CASSRGRAGGGEQFF.

The chain links TRBV6-5 to TRBJ2-3, with 12 bases fitting TRBD2. Unmatched junction bases numbered 3, after V lost 6 bases and J lost 2 bases. The CDR3 consists of 15 residues. The germline CDR1 and CDR2 sequences are MNHEY and SVGAGI. In DNA, the CDR3 is TGTGCCAGCAGACTAGCGGGGGGCCACACAGATACGCAGTATTTT. Its protein is CASRLAGGHTDTQYF.

V is TRBV2 and J is TRBJ1-2; weak D call: TRBD1 (6 bases). The germline V gene has CDR1 SNHLY and CDR2 FYNNEI. The CDR3 extends over 13 amino acids. V dropped 1 base and J dropped 7 bases, with 10 bases sitting between them. CDR3 sequence reads: CASSEGYRVGYTF. CDR3 DNA: TGTGCCAGCAGTGAAGGATACAGGGTTGGCTACACCTTC.

This clonotype was detected only a few times. The CDR3 DNA reads as TGTGCCAGCAGCCAAATTGGTCGCTCTGGGGCCAACGTCCTGACTTTC. Protein product: CASSQIGRSGANVLTF. The chain recombines TRBV14 with TRBJ2-6, with D hard to call. Germline CDR1 is SGHDN and CDR2 is FVKESK. The V and J ends lost 2 bases and 0 bases respectively, with 8 bases between them. The CDR3 length is 16 residues.

The CDR3 is CASSLGGSARGYEQYF. The CDR3 coding sequence is TGTGCCAGCAGCTTGGGCGGGTCCGCCCGGGGCTACGAGCAGTACTTC. The gene calls are TRBV13 and TRBJ2-7; D may be TRBD2 (5 bases). Trimming took off 3 bases at V and 3 bases at J, with 18 bases between the two ends. Germline V gives CDR1 PRHDT, CDR2 FYEKMQ (reference sequence). The CDR3 loop spans 16 amino acids. The entire variable domain, with the rest obtained from reference TRBV13 and TRBJ2-7, is as follows: AAGVIQSPRHLIKEKRETATLKCYPIPRHDTVYWYQQGPGQDPQFLISFYEKMQSDKGSIPDRFSAQQFSDYHSELNMSSLELGDSALYFCASSLGGSARGYEQYFGPGTRLTVT.

As regards this clonotype: Compared with germline, one end of the junction differs, possibly owing to a read error. The chain recombines TRBV5-5 with TRBJ2-7; 8 bases line up with TRBD1. The germline V gene has CDR1 SGHKS and CDR2 YYEKEE (reference sequence). The CDR3 has 15 residues. The CDR3 DNA reads TGTGCAAGCAGCTTGACAGGGGCTTACTCCTACGAGCAGTACTTC. This encodes CASSLTGAYSYEQYF.

The chain employs TRBV20-1 and TRBJ1-1; D uncertain. V lost 0 bases and J lost 12, with 5 bases in between. The CDR3 loop spans 9 amino acids. CDR1 and CDR2 from the germline V gene are DFQATT and SNEGSKA (reference sequence). The CDR3 reads CSARDLTFF. Here the CDR3 DNA reads TGCAGTGCTAGAGATTTGACTTTCTTT.

This sequence joins TRBV29-1 and TRBJ2-7, with D perhaps matching TRBD1 or TRBD2 (5 bases each). This CDR3 comprises 11 residues. The V end was cut by 7 bases, the J end by 6 bases, with 13 bases between. The germline V gene has CDR1 SQVTM and CDR2 ANQGSEA. The CDR3 is CSAVGDFEQYF. The DNA of the CDR3 is TGCAGCGCCGTGGGGGATTTCGAGCAGTACTTC.

The genes are TRBV3-1 and TRBJ1-2; perhaps TRBD1 as D (5 bases). The germline CDR1 and CDR2 sequences are LGHDT and YNNKEL (reference sequence). Trimming shortened V by 0 bases and J by 4 bases, and 9 bases separated the two germline ends. This CDR3 has 14 residues. This chain's CDR3 is CASSQEYRSYGYTF. The DNA for the CDR3 is TGTGCCAGCAGCCAAGAGTACAGGAGCTATGGCTACACCTTC.

V usage is TRBV9 and J usage is TRBJ2-1; possible D gene TRBD2, 5 bases. This CDR3 spans 14 amino acids. The germline CDR1 and CDR2 sequences are SGDLS and YYNGEE. V gave up 4 bases and J gave up 6 bases, with 14 bases separating them. The CDR3 reads CASSPLSVVNEQFF. The CDR3, as DNA: TGTGCCAGCAGCCCTCTTAGCGTGGTCAATGAGCAGTTCTTC.